These T cell receptor beta chains were read from a single sample in a study of blood T cell repertoires in COVID-19. Some clones are missing from TCRdb's copy, which holds only in-frame ones; the method was immunoSEQ multiplex PCR. The sample carries just over 300,000 clones, around 90% recorded once. The source material was peripheral blood. The receptor set was obtained from a man aged 18 to 29 with active or convalescent COVID-19. The CDR3 runs from the conserved cysteine through the conserved F or W. Each record gives: V gene, J gene, D gene, clone size, CDR3 protein, CDR3 DNA. A D gene is named only where the DNA matches it firmly. Size is omitted from some rows. Given values are once, few, many or a class for expanded clones.

TRBV29-1	TRBJ2-1	.	.	CSVPQGVKYNEQFF	TGCAGCGTACCACAGGGAGTCAAGTACAATGAGCAGTTCTTC
TRBV29-1	TRBJ1-2	.	.	CSVEPLGARANYGYTF	TGCAGCGTTGAGCCCCTGGGGGCCAGGGCCAACTATGGCTACACCTTC
TRBV5-1	TRBJ2-3	.	.	CASSYSDRGGLYF	TGCGCCAGCAGCTACTCAGACAGGGGAGGGCTGTATTTT
TRBV5-1	TRBJ2-1	.	.	CASSSGTGTYNEQFF	TGCGCCAGCAGTTCCGGGACTGGGACCTACAATGAGCAGTTCTTC
TRBV27	TRBJ1-3	.	few	CASSQTGGLGNTIYF	TGTGCCAGCAGTCAAACCGGGGGGCTTGGAAACACCATATATTTT
TRBV7-9	TRBJ2-2	TRBD2	once	CASSPIASGGLNTGELFF	TGTGCCAGCAGCCCCATAGCTAGCGGGGGGCTCAACACCGGGGAGCTGTTTTTT
TRBV18	TRBJ2-7	TRBD1	.	CASSPPGQGSYEQYF	TGTGCCAGCTCACCGCCGGGACAGGGGTCCTACGAGCAGTACTTC
TRBV2	TRBJ1-1	.	.	CASPGKLTEAFF	TGTGCCAGCCCAGGGAAACTGACTGAAGCTTTCTTT
TRBV6-5	TRBJ1-3	.	few	CASSSPDSSGNTIYF	TGTGCCAGCAGTTCCCCTGACAGCTCTGGAAACACCATATATTTT
TRBV19	TRBJ2-5	TRBD1	.	CASSTRGRGETQYF	TGTGCCAGTAGTACCAGGGGGCGAGGAGAGACCCAGTACTTC
TRBV15	TRBJ1-1	.	.	CATSLLRRENTEAFF	TGTGCCACCAGCCTCTTGCGGCGGGAGAACACTGAAGCTTTCTTT
TRBV27	TRBJ2-2	.	.	CASSLSRVGTGELFF	TGTGCCAGCAGTTTATCGAGGGTTGGAACCGGGGAGCTGTTTTTT
TRBV3-1/TRBV3-2	TRBJ1-6	.	few	CASRHDRKNSPLHF	TGTGCCAGCAGACATGACAGGAAAAATTCACCCCTCCACTTT
TRBV21-1	TRBJ2-7	.	.	CASSKSSLRGYEQYF	TGTGCCAGCAGCAAGAGCTCTCTTAGGGGCTACGAGCAGTACTTC
TRBV4-3	TRBJ1-1	TRBD1	.	CASSRDRGRETEAFF	TGCGCCAGCAGCCGAGACAGGGGGCGAGAGACTGAAGCTTTCTTT
TRBV6-5	TRBJ1-1	.	.	CASRHPPSHTEAFF	TGTGCCAGCAGACACCCACCCAGTCACACTGAAGCTTTCTTT
TRBV18	TRBJ1-4	.	.	CASSPGLNEKLFF	TGTGCCAGCTCACCAGGACTAAATGAAAAACTGTTTTTT
TRBV2	TRBJ2-2	TRBD1	.	CASGPPGQGYGELFF	TGTGCCAGCGGCCCGCCGGGACAGGGCTACGGGGAGCTGTTTTTT
TRBV5-1	TRBJ1-3	.	.	CASSEGVAGNTIYF	TGCGCCAGCAGCGAGGGGGTTGCTGGAAACACCATATATTTT
TRBV13	TRBJ2-7	TRBD2	once	CASSPGLARNEQYF	TGTGCCAGCAGCCCCGGACTAGCGAGGAACGAGCAGTACTTC
TRBV5-6	TRBJ1-5	TRBD1	.	CASSLLGQGGQPQHF	TGTGCCAGCAGCTTGTTGGGACAGGGGGGTCAGCCCCAGCATTTT
TRBV12-5	TRBJ2-5	TRBD2	.	CASGLGTGTSAQETQYF	TGTGCTAGTGGTTTGGGAACCGGGACTAGCGCCCAAGAGACCCAGTACTTC
TRBV4-1	TRBJ1-3	.	.	CASSQDWGANGNTIYF	TGCGCCAGCAGCCAAGATTGGGGCGCTAATGGAAACACCATATATTTT
TRBV6-5	TRBJ2-1	.	.	CASSYTGSSYNEQFF	TGTGCCAGCAGTTACACAGGGAGCTCCTACAATGAGCAGTTCTTC
TRBV9	TRBJ2-7	.	once	CASSVGGGTYEQYF	TGTGCCAGCAGCGTAGGGGGAGGAACCTACGAGCAGTACTTC
TRBV6-5	TRBJ2-2	.	.	CASSYSGGRFSGELFF	TGTGCCAGCAGTTACTCGGGGGGGCGGTTCTCCGGGGAGCTGTTTTTT
TRBV10-3	TRBJ2-7	.	.	CAISDGQYSYEQYF	TGTGCCATCAGTGACGGACAGTATTCCTACGAGCAGTACTTC
TRBV7-2	TRBJ2-3	TRBD2	.	CASSTTGLLRTDTQYF	TGTGCCAGCAGCACCACGGGACTACTCCGAACAGATACGCAGTATTTT
TRBV6-5	TRBJ1-5	TRBD1	.	CASSPDRVGQPQHF	TGTGCCAGCAGCCCGGACAGGGTCGGGCAGCCCCAGCATTTT
TRBV5-1	TRBJ2-3	TRBD2	.	CASSFAGGTDTQYF	TGCGCCAGCAGCTTTGCGGGGGGCACAGATACGCAGTATTTT
TRBV12-3/TRBV12-4	TRBJ1-5	.	.	CASTRVGQPQHF	TGTGCCAGCACCCGGGTGGGTCAGCCCCAGCATTTT
TRBV3-1/TRBV3-2	TRBJ2-3	TRBD2	.	CASSQLLAGSTDTQYF	TGTGCCAGCAGCCAGCTATTAGCGGGAAGCACAGATACGCAGTATTTT
TRBV11-2	TRBJ2-1	.	.	CASSWVEGGEQFF	TGTGCCAGCAGCTGGGTCGAGGGCGGTGAGCAGTTCTTC
TRBV18	TRBJ1-2	.	.	CASSPGRVTDGYTF	TGTGCCAGCTCACCGGGGAGGGTGACTGATGGCTACACCTTC
TRBV9	TRBJ2-7	TRBD1	.	CASSGRDRVPYEQYF	TGTGCCAGCAGCGGCCGGGACAGGGTCCCCTACGAGCAGTACTTC
TRBV7-3	TRBJ2-1	.	few	CASSLQPSSYNEQFF	TGTGCCAGCAGCTTACAACCCAGCTCCTACAATGAGCAGTTCTTC
TRBV19	TRBJ2-1	.	.	CASTNLGGEQFF	TGTGCCAGTACCAATCTGGGGGGTGAGCAGTTCTTC
TRBV18	TRBJ1-5	.	.	CASSQSRGSQPQHF	TGTGCCAGCTCACAATCTAGGGGTTCTCAGCCCCAGCATTTT
TRBV3-1/TRBV3-2	TRBJ1-5	.	.	CASSQEDPITQDNQPQHF	TGTGCCAGCAGCCAAGAAGACCCCATCACGCAGGACAATCAGCCCCAGCATTTT
TRBV19	TRBJ2-1	.	.	CASSISPLSNEQFF	TGTGCCAGTAGTATCTCCCCCCTAAGCAATGAGCAGTTCTTC
TRBV27	TRBJ1-1	.	.	CASSIQGSTEAFF	TGTGCCAGCAGTATACAGGGTTCAACTGAAGCTTTCTTT
TRBV29-1	TRBJ1-1	.	.	CSVQNTEAFF	TGCAGCGTACAGAACACTGAAGCTTTCTTT
TRBV2	TRBJ2-7	TRBD1	.	CASGGDRSYEQYF	TGTGCCAGCGGTGGGGACAGGTCCTACGAGCAGTACTTC